This T cell receptor (beta chain) was recorded in a study of cytomegalovirus exposure and HLA in healthy donors. This CDR3 has 14 residues. Per the germline V gene, CDR1 is SGHRS and CDR2 is YFSETQ. Trimming cost V 2 bases and J 5 bases; bases outside gene matches: 4. Amplification used 60 Vbeta primers and 13 Jbeta primers. The data were produced by immunoSEQ multiplex PCR, yet TCRdb's version contains in-frame clones alone and is incomplete. This repertoire includes fewer than 150,000 clones. Sequencing was done on a sample of PBMCs. The receptor comes from a woman aged 60-75 years in good health and CMV-seronegative. The chain employs TRBV5-1 and TRBJ2-1; 7 positions agree with TRBD2. DNA for the CDR3: TGCGCCAGCAGCTTTGGACGGGAGGACAATGAGCAGTTCTTC. This codes for CASSFGREDNEQFF.